This TCR beta chain was identified during a study of shared clonotypes between healthy human individuals. Findings of the study overall: Around 5% was the fraction of naive CD4 clonotypes found shared across a few donors.

Donors, healthy HIV-negative adults, lacked recent acute infections or vaccinations. Adults of Caucasian background living in Nashville, Tennessee made up all donors. In the case of this clone: The antigen is unknown.

Replicate PCRs from sorted subsets contained about 0.2 ug DNA, which is around 29,000 T cell genomes. Generated by immunoSEQ multiplex PCR, the TCRdb table keeps only in-frame clones and is missing some. The data show 2 million to 2.5 million clones, roughly 90% seen once. V shed 4 bases and J 1 base; nucleotides not matched to a gene: 13. The germline CDR1 and CDR2 sequences are SGDLS and YYNGEE. CDR3 length: 18 amino acids. The sample comprised naive CD4+ T cells from PBMCs. Subset given: CD45RA+ positively selected. V is TRBV9 and J is TRBJ2-1; 8 nucleotides align to TRBD2. This receptor was obtained from a man aged 18 to 30 in good health. Some clones in this sample may be carry-over from other donors' samples. CDR3 residues: CASSPESGAGESYNEQFF. CDR3 coding DNA: TGTGCCAGCAGCCCCGAATCGGGAGCGGGAGAGTCCTACAATGAGCAGTTCTTC.